This T cell receptor (beta chain) was retrieved from a study of blood T cell repertoires in COVID-19. Study as a whole: T cells, B-cell-depleted T cells, or PBMCs supplied cDNA or gDNA.

Seattle participants joined during active infection and were tracked over time. Germline CDR1 and CDR2: SGHNT and YYREEE (reference sequence). This CDR3 region has 14 residues. The junction had 8 bases not matched to a gene; V was cut back by 4 bases and J by 8 bases. The authors' processing: Using reference gene primer amplification, nucleated cell counts were estimated. The data were produced by immunoSEQ multiplex PCR, yet TCRdb's version contains in-frame clones alone and is incomplete. The DNA gave D and trimming, while V, J and clone size come from that table. Among fewer than 300,000 clones, approximately 91% were seen once, and the ten largest hold 2.2%.

V and J are TRBV5-4 and TRBJ1-2, with TRBD1 identical over 10 bases. The sequenced sample was peripheral blood. The clonotype was recovered from a woman younger than 45 with COVID-19, enrolled during active disease. The CDR3 spells CASSDGTGVKGYTF. The CDR3 nucleotides read TGTGCCAGCAGCGACGGGACAGGGGTGAAAGGCTACACCTTC.